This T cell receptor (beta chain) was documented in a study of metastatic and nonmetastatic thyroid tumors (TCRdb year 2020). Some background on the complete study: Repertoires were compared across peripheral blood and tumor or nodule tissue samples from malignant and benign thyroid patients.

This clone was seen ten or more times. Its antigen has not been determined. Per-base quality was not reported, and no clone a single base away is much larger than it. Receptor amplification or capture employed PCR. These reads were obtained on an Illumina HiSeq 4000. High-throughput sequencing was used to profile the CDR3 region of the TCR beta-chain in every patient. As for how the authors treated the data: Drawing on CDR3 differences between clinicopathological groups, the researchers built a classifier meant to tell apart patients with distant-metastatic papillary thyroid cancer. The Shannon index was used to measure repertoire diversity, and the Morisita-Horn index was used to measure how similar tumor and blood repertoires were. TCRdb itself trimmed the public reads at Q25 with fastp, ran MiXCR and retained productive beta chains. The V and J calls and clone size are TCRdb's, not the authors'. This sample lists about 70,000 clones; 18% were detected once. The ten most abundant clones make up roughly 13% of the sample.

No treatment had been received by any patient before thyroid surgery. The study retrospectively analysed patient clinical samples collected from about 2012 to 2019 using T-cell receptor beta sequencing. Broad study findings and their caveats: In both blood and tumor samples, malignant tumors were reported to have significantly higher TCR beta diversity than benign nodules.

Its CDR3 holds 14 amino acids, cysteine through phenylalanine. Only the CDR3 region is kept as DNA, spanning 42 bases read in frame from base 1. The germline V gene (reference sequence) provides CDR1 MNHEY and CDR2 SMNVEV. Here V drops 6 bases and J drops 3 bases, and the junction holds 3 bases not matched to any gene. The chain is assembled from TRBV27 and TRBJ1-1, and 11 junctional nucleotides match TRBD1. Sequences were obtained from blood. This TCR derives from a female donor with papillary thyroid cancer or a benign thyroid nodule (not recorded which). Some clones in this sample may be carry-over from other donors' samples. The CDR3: CASSPGQGDTEAFF. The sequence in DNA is TGTGCCAGCAGCCCGGGACAGGGGGACACTGAAGCTTTCTTT.